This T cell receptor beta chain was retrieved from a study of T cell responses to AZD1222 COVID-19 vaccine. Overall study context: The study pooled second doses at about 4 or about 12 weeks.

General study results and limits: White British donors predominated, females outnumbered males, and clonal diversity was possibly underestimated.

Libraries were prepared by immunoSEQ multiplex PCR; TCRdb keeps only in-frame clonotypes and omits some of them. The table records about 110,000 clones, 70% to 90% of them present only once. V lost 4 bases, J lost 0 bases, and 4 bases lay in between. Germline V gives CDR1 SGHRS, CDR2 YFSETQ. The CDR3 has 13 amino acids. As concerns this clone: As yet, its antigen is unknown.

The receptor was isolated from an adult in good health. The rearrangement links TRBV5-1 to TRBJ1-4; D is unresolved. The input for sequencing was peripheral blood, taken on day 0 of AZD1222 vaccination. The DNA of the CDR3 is TGCGCCAGCAGCCTAACAACTAATGAAAAACTGTTTTTT. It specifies CASSLTTNEKLFF.